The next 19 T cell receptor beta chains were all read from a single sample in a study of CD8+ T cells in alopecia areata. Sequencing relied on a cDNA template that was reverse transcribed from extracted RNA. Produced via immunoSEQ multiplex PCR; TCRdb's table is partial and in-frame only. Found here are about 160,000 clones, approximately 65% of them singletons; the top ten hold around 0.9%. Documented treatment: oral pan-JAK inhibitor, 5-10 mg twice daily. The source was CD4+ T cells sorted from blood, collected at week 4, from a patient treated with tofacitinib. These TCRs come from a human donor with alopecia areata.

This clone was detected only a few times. The CDR3 sequence is CAWSQGSTEAFF. CDR3 DNA sequence: TGTGCCTGGTCCCAGGGGAGCACTGAAGCTTTCTTT. V and J are TRBV30 and TRBJ1-1; D may be TRBD1 (6 bases). Trimming pared 5 bases from V and 4 bases from J, leaving 11 bases between. The germline V gene has CDR1 GTSNPN and CDR2 SVGIG (reference sequence). The CDR3 runs 12 residues.

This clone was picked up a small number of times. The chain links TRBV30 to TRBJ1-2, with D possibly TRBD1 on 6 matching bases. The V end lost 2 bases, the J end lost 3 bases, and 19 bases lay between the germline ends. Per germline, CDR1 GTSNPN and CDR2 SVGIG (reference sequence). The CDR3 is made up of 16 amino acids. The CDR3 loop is CAWSPPRGGSYYGYTF. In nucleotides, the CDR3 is TGTGCCTGGAGTCCCCCGCGGGGGGGCTCGTACTATGGCTACACCTTC. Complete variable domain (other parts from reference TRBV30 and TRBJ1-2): SQTIHQWPATLVQPVGSPLSLECTVEGTSNPNLYWYRQAAGRGLQLLFYSVGIGQISSEVPQNLSASRPQDRQFILSSKKLLLSDSGFYLCAWSPPRGGSYYGYTFGSGTRLTVV.

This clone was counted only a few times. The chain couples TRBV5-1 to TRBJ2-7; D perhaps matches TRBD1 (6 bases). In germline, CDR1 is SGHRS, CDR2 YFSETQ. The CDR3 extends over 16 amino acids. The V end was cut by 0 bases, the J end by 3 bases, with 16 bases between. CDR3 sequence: CASSLATGGGFYEQYF. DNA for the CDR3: TGCGCCAGCAGCTTGGCGACAGGCGGCGGGTTCTACGAGCAGTACTTC.

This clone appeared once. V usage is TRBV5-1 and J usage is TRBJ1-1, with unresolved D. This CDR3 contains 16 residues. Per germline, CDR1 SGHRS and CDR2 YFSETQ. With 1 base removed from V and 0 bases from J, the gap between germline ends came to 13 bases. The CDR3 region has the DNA TGCGCCAGCAGCTTGCGGGGAACGAACATGAACACTGAAGCTTTCTTT. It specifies CASSLRGTNMNTEAFF.

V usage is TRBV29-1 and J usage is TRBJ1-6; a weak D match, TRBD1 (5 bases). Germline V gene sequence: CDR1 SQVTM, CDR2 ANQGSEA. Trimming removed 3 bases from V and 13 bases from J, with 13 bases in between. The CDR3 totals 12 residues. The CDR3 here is CSVDSGGGPLHF. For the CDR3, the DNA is TGCAGCGTTGATAGTGGGGGAGGTCCCCTCCACTTT.

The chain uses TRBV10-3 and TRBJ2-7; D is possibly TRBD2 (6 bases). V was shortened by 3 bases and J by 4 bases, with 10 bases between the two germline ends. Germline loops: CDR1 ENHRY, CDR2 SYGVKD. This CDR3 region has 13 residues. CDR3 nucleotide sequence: TGTGCCATCAGTGACGGGGGTTTATACGAGCAGTACTTC. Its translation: CAISDGGLYEQYF.

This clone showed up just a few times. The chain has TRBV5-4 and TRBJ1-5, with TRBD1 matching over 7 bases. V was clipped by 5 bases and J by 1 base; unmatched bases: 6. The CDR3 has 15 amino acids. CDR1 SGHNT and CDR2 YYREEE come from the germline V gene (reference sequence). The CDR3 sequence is CASSQGEGSNQPQHF. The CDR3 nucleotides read TGTGCCAGCAGTCAGGGGGAGGGGAGCAATCAGCCCCAGCATTTT.

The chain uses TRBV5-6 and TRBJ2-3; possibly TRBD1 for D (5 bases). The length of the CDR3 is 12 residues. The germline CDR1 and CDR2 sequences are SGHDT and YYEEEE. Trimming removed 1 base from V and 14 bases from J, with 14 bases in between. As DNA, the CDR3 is TGTGCCAGCAGCTTGTGGGGCGGCCCACCGTATTTT. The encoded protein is CASSLWGGPPYF.

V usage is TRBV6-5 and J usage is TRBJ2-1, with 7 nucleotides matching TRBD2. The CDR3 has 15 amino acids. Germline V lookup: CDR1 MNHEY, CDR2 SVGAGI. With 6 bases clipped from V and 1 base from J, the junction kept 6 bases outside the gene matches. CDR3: CASSPSGESYNEQFF. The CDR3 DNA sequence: TGTGCCAGCAGCCCGAGCGGGGAGTCCTACAATGAGCAGTTCTTC.

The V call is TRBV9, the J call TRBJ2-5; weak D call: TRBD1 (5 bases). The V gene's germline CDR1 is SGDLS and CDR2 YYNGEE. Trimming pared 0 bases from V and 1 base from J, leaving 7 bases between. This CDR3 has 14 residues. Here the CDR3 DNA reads TGTGCCAGCAGCGTAGGACAGCCCCAAGAGACCCAGTACTTC. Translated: CASSVGQPQETQYF.

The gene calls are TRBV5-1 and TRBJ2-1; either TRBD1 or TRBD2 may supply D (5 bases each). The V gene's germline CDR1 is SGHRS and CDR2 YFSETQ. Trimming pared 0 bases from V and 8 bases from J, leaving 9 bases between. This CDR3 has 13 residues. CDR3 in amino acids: CASSLEVGDEQFF. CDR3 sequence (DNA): TGCGCCAGCAGCTTGGAGGTGGGGGATGAGCAGTTCTTC.

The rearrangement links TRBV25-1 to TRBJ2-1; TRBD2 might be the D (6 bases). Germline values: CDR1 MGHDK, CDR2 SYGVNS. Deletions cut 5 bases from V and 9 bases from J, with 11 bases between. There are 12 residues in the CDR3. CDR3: CASSKNGGEQFF. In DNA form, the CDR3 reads TGTGCCAGCAGTAAAAACGGGGGTGAGCAGTTCTTC. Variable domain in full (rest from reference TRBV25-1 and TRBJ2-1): EADIYQTPRYLVIGTGKKITLECSQTMGHDKMYWYQQDPGMELHLIHYSYGVNSTEKGDLSSESTVSRIRTEHFPLTLESARPSHTSQYLCASSKNGGEQFFGPGTRLTVL.

The CDR3, as DNA: TGCGCCAGCAGCCAAGATCTAGCGGGGGGGCTGGGTACGCAGTATTTT. Translation: CASSQDLAGGLGTQYF. The V call is TRBV4-1, the J call TRBJ2-3, with TRBD2 matching over 12 bases. CDR3 length: 16 amino acids. Germline CDR1 reads MGHRA; CDR2 reads YSYEKL. The V gene end was trimmed by 0 bases and the J gene end by 8 bases; junction bases not matched to a gene: 6.

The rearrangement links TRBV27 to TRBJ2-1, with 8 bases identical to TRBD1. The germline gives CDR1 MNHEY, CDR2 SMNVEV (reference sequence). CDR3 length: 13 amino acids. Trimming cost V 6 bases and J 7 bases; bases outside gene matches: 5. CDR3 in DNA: TGTGCCAGCAGACCACAGGGGGAAAATGAGCAGTTCTTC. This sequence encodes CASRPQGENEQFF.

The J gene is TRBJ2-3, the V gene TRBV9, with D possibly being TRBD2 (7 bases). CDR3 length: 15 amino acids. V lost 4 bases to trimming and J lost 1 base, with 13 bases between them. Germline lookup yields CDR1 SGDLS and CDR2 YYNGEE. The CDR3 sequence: CASSSVGGGTDTQYF. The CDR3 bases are TGTGCCAGCAGCTCCGTAGGGGGGGGCACAGATACGCAGTATTTT.

CDR3 region: CASSVEYRASSYNEQFF. The CDR3 DNA reads TGTGCCAGCAGCGTAGAGTACAGGGCAAGCTCCTACAATGAGCAGTTCTTC. The rearrangement joins TRBV9 to TRBJ2-1; a possible D gene is TRBD1 (6 bases). V was shortened by 0 bases and J by 0 bases, with 13 bases between the two germline ends. Germline CDR1 is SGDLS and CDR2 is YYNGEE. The CDR3 is made up of 17 amino acids.

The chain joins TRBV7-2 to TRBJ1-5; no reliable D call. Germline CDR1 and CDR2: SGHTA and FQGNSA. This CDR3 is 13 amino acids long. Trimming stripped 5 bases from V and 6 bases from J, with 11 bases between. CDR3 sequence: CASSREGGQPQHF. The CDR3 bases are TGTGCCAGCAGCCGAGAGGGTGGTCAGCCCCAGCATTTT.

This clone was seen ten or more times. CDR3 sequence (DNA): TGTGCCAGTAGTATTTTGGCTAGCGGGGGCAAAAACATTCAGTACTTC. Translating it yields CASSILASGGKNIQYF. The chain combines TRBV19 with TRBJ2-4; 10 bases align to TRBD2. The CDR3 contains 16 residues. Losses at the gene ends were 3 bases for V and 3 bases for J; bases not matched to a gene: 5. The germline V gene has CDR1 LNHDA and CDR2 SQIVND (reference sequence).

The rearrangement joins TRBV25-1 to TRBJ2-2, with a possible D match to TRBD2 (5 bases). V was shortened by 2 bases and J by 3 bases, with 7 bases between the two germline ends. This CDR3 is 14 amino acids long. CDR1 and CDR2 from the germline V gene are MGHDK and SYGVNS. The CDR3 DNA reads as TGTGCCAGCAGTGAACGGCGGGACACCGGGGAGCTGTTTTTT. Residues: CASSERRDTGELFF. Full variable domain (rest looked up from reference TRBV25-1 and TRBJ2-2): EADIYQTPRYLVIGTGKKITLECSQTMGHDKMYWYQQDPGMELHLIHYSYGVNSTEKGDLSSESTVSRIRTEHFPLTLESARPSHTSQYLCASSERRDTGELFFGEGSRLTVL.